This T cell receptor (beta chain) was identified during a study of T cells in localized non-small cell lung cancer. Overall study findings and caveats: The study detected a median roughly 56 of the top 100 tumor clones in adjacent lung. Only one tumor region was sequenced, so heterogeneity remains possible.

Comment on this clone: Its antigen is still unknown.

Profiled with immunoSEQ multiplex PCR; TCRdb holds only in-frame clones, not every one. There are some 53,000 clones in the sample; 75% to 90% occur only once, and roughly 18% lies in the top ten. Sequencing used peripheral blood, obtained before any cancer treatment. The sequence derives from a male donor aged 60 or over with stage III squamous cell lung carcinoma.

DNA for the CDR3: TGTGCCAGCAGCTCCGACTCCGTCGGAGAGACCCAGTACTTC. Encoded protein: CASSSDSVGETQYF. The V gene is TRBV5-4, the J gene TRBJ2-5; the D is unclear. V was pared by 3 bases and J by 4 bases, with 13 bases between. CDR1 is SGHNT, CDR2 YYREEE, per germline (reference sequence). The CDR3 totals 14 residues.